This paragraph covers one T cell receptor (beta chain) sequence. Antigen unknown. The trim removed 2 bases at V and 3 bases at J, leaving 17 bases unmatched. The germline CDR1 and CDR2 sequences are MNHEY and SVGEGT. The CDR3 extends over 20 amino acids. This sample is part of a study of CD8 T cells in Susac syndrome. Both CD4+ and CD8+ T cells were negatively isolated, and TEMRA cells underwent FACS enrichment. An amount of RNA that ranged from roughly 0.45 to 1 ug was reverse transcribed with random hexamers. MiXCR was run by TCRdb on the immunoSEQ multiplex PCR reads, yielding one entry per CDR3 protein. The sample comprises about 180,000 distinct CDR3 sequences, 90% to 95% of which are singletons, and more than 0.08% rests with the top ten. Study-wide findings and caveats: The CD4+ T cell repertoires, which came from Susac syndrome patients, showed no sign of clonal expansion.

This clonotype originated in a human donor with Susac syndrome. The chain employs TRBV6-2 or TRBV6-3 and TRBJ2-7; 12 nucleotides line up with TRBD2. Sequencing input: CD4+ T cells from PBMCs. For the CDR3, the DNA is TGTGCCAGCAGTTACCCCGGACTAGCGGGGAATAAGTTTACCTACTACGAGCAGTACTTC. Amino acid sequence: CASSYPGLAGNKFTYYEQYF.